The present entry profiles one T cell receptor (beta chain) with its context. Its antigen is currently unknown. This CDR3 is 16 amino acids long. Trimming cost V 6 bases and J 3 bases; bases outside gene matches: 10. The sample belongs to a study of identical twins. TCRdb recomputed calls from the 5' RACE reads with MiXCR, one row per CDR3 protein. The table has about 550,000 distinct CDR3 sequences, 20% to 25% seen once. Broader study findings: Within monozygotic twins, out-of-frame TCR alpha sharing was underestimated by the models. Potential partial confounding of zero-insertion analyses by invariant MAIT and iNKT cells was noted. Insertions were reduced in abundant cord blood beta clonotypes but not in memory repertoires.

In addition, the sample was reused for a study of yellow fever vaccine responses in identical twins. That report notes: Reportedly, twins' vaccine T cell responses looked partly convergent and partly personalized.

The source of this sequence is a woman under 30 in good health. The V call is TRBV12-3 or TRBV12-4, the J call TRBJ2-3; 9 nucleotides align to TRBD1. Material for sequencing was CD4+ T cells sorted from blood. Here the CDR3 DNA reads TGTGCCAGCAGGCCCAAACAGGGGGCTGGTACAGATACGCAGTATTTT. Amino acid sequence: CASRPKQGAGTDTQYF.